Shown below are 14 T cell receptor beta chains from a single sample sequenced in a study of cytomegalovirus exposure and HLA in healthy donors. The PCR had 60 Vbeta and 13 Jbeta primers. Here immunoSEQ multiplex PCR was the method, and the copy in TCRdb shows in-frame clones only, minus some. The sample yields fewer than 250,000 clones, 85% to 90% seen once. The sequenced sample was PBMCs. All receptors come from a man aged 30 to 39 in good health and CMV-seronegative.

V is TRBV11-2 and J is TRBJ2-1, with 9 nucleotides matching TRBD1. The germline V gene has CDR1 SGHAT and CDR2 FQNNGV. V trimming: 4 bases; J trimming: 5 bases; junction bases outside the gene matches: 15. This CDR3 is 18 amino acids long. The CDR3 coding sequence is TGTGCCAGCAGCTCCCGACCTACCGGGACAGGGCTTAACAATGAGCAGTTCTTC. It specifies CASSSRPTGTGLNNEQFF. Full variable domain (outside the CDR3, taken from reference TRBV11-2 and TRBJ2-1): EAGVAQSPRYKIIEKRQSVAFWCNPISGHATLYWYQQILGQGPKLLIQFQNNGVVDDSQLPKDRFSAERLKGVDSTLKIQPAKLEDSAVYLCASSSRPTGTGLNNEQFFGPGTRLTVL.

The chain couples TRBV5-1 to TRBJ1-1; weak D call: TRBD1 (5 bases). CDR1 SGHRS and CDR2 YFSETQ come from the germline V gene. This CDR3 is built from 12 residues. V lost 7 bases and J 0 bases, leaving 7 bases between the germline ends. In DNA, the CDR3 is TGCGCCAGCGGGGGGTTGAACACTGAAGCTTTCTTT. This codes for CASGGLNTEAFF.

V is TRBV19 and J is TRBJ2-5; 8 bases are shared with TRBD2. Trimming at V came to 3 bases and at J to 4 bases, leaving 7 bases not matched to a gene. This CDR3 is built from 15 residues. Germline lookup yields CDR1 LNHDA and CDR2 SQIVND (reference sequence). The CDR3 here is CASSMTGGAGETQYF. DNA of the CDR3: TGTGCCAGTAGTATGACGGGGGGGGCTGGAGAGACCCAGTACTTC.

The chain links TRBV5-6 to TRBJ2-5; tentatively, D is TRBD2 (6 bases). V lost 5 bases to trimming and J lost 5 bases, with 16 bases between them. The CDR3 consists of 14 residues. Germline V gene lookup returns CDR1 SGHDT and CDR2 YYEEEE. The CDR3 spells CASSKRAGGETQYF. The CDR3 coding sequence is TGTGCCAGCAGTAAGCGGGCCGGTGGGGAGACCCAGTACTTC.

The chain links TRBV15 to TRBJ1-4; 8 bases fit TRBD1. Germline assignment: CDR1 LNHNV and CDR2 YYDKDF (reference sequence). Unmatched junction bases numbered 7, after V lost 0 bases and J lost 10 bases. The CDR3 has 15 residues. The CDR3 DNA reads as TGTGCCACCAGCAGAGAGCGACAGGGGTTGGGAAAACTGTTTTTT. Its translation is CATSRERQGLGKLFF.

This clone was seen only once. Other DNA sequences in this sample translate to the same CDR3. The gene calls are TRBV15 and TRBJ2-3; TRBD1 agrees at 8 bases. This CDR3 spans 14 amino acids. With 10 bases clipped from V and 5 bases from J, the junction kept 11 bases outside the gene matches. CDR1 is LNHNV, CDR2 YYDKDF, per germline (reference sequence). In DNA, the CDR3 is TGTGCCATAGCACCGGGACAGGTAGGAGATACGCAGTATTTT. It translates to CAIAPGQVGDTQYF.

The rearrangement joins TRBV28 to TRBJ1-1; a weak D match, TRBD1 (5 bases). Trimming pared 5 bases from V and 4 bases from J, leaving 17 bases between. The CDR3 contains 15 residues. Germline CDR1 reads MDHEN; CDR2 reads SYDVKM. CDR3: CASSPLQGIGTEAFF. In DNA, the CDR3 is TGTGCCAGCAGTCCCCTCCAGGGAATCGGCACTGAAGCTTTCTTT.

The V call is TRBV10-1, the J call TRBJ2-1; TRBD1 agrees at 7 bases. The CDR3 is 15 amino acids. Germline lookup yields CDR1 WNHNN and CDR2 SYGVQD (reference sequence). Unmatched junction bases numbered 5, after V lost 0 bases and J lost 6 bases. Here the CDR3 reads CASSESGQPPNEQFF. The CDR3 bases are TGCGCCAGCAGTGAGTCGGGACAGCCCCCCAATGAGCAGTTCTTC.

Worth noting for this clone: Compared with germline, one end of the junction differs, possibly owing to a read error. The V gene is TRBV7-9, the J gene TRBJ1-1; 7 nucleotides line up with TRBD1. The CDR3 has 13 residues. Germline CDR1 is SEHNR and CDR2 is FQNEAQ (reference sequence). The CDR3 sequence: CSSSPSRGAEAFF. The CDR3 region has the DNA TGTTCCAGCAGCCCTAGCAGGGGGGCTGAAGCTTTCTTT.

The chain has TRBV27 and TRBJ2-3; 9 nucleotides match TRBD2. With 5 bases clipped from V and 5 bases from J, the junction kept 20 bases outside the gene matches. CDR3 length: 19 amino acids. From germline, CDR1 is MNHEY and CDR2 SMNVEV (reference sequence). The CDR3 DNA sequence: TGTGCCAGCAGTCACTTTAGAGTGGCGGGAGGGGGCCAAGGAGATACGCAGTATTTT. Protein product: CASSHFRVAGGGQGDTQYF.

This chain uses TRBV18 with TRBJ1-1; D possibly corresponds to TRBD1 (5 bases). Germline CDR1 and CDR2: KGHSH and LQKENI. The V and J ends lost 4 bases and 0 bases respectively, with 9 bases between them. The CDR3 has 14 amino acids. The CDR3, as DNA: TGTGCCAGCTCACTTGACAGTATGAACACTGAAGCTTTCTTT. This encodes CASSLDSMNTEAFF.

CDR3 sequence (DNA): TGTGCCAGCAGCTTTCGTCTTCGAACCGGGACTAGCGGGGGGAATGAGCAGTTCTTC. Protein product: CASSFRLRTGTSGGNEQFF. This rearrangement joins TRBV7-9 to TRBJ2-1; 15 nucleotides line up with TRBD2. CDR3 size: 19 residues. V was clipped by 3 bases and J by 7 bases; unmatched bases: 13. Germline CDR1 SEHNR, CDR2 FQNEAQ (reference sequence).

The table lists this clone with a count of one. V and J are TRBV7-2 and TRBJ1-2, with a weak D call TRBD1 (5 bases). The CDR3 runs to 15 residues. V was trimmed by 0 bases and J by 2 bases, leaving 10 bases between them. Germline V CDR1 and CDR2: SGHTA, FQGNSA. The chain's CDR3 is CASSLAGAGNYGYTF. As DNA, the CDR3 is TGTGCCAGCAGCTTAGCAGGGGCGGGGAACTATGGCTACACCTTC. Variable domain in full (rest from reference TRBV7-2 and TRBJ1-2): GAGVSQSPSNKVTEKGKDVELRCDPISGHTALYWYRQSLGQGLEFLIYFQGNSAPDKSGLPSDRFSAERTGGSVSTLTIQRTQQEDSAVYLCASSLAGAGNYGYTFGSGTRLTVV.

CDR3 in DNA: TGTGCCAGTAGTCCCGGGACAGTCTCCTACGAGCAGTACTTC. Translating it yields CASSPGTVSYEQYF. The V call is TRBV19, the J call TRBJ2-7; TRBD1 agrees at 7 bases. This CDR3 has 14 residues. CDR1 LNHDA and CDR2 SQIVND come from the germline V gene (reference sequence). V gave up 5 bases and J gave up 0 bases; unmatched junction bases: 4.